The 12 T cell receptor beta chains given below trace back to one sample, sequenced in a study of cytomegalovirus exposure and HLA in healthy donors. Use of 60 Vbeta and 13 Jbeta primers characterized the PCR. Some clones are missing from TCRdb's copy, which holds only in-frame ones; the method was immunoSEQ multiplex PCR. This sample has approximately 190,000 clones, with 80% to 85% found just once. Sequences were obtained from PBMCs. These receptors were collected from a woman aged 50 to 60 in good health and CMV-seropositive.

The V and J genes are TRBV7-9 and TRBJ1-2; D is ambiguous. The CDR3 runs to 12 residues. Looked up from germline, CDR1 is SEHNR and CDR2 is FQNEAQ (reference sequence). V was clipped by 5 bases and J by 8 bases, with 12 bases between them. The DNA of the CDR3 is TGTGCCAGCAGCCCCCAACCGGGGGGCTACACCTTC. Amino acid sequence: CASSPQPGGYTF.

V gene TRBV28 combines with J gene TRBJ1-6; 7 bases are a match to TRBD1. This CDR3 region has 12 residues. Germline V gene lookup returns CDR1 MDHEN and CDR2 SYDVKM. The V segment lost 4 bases and the J segment 16 bases; nucleotides outside the gene matches: 7. CDR3 DNA: TGTGCCAGCAGTTCGGGACAGCTCTCTCTCCACTTT. Protein product: CASSSGQLSLHF.

The rearrangement joins TRBV7-8 to TRBJ1-2; TRBD1 aligns across 7 bases. This CDR3 comprises 11 residues. CDR1 and CDR2 from the germline V gene are SGHVS and FQNEAQ. With V trimmed by 6 bases and J by 14 bases, 9 bases remained unmatched. CDR3 in DNA: TGTGCCAGCAGTCCGACAGGGCCTCAAACCTTC. Its translation: CASSPTGPQTF. The entire variable domain, with the rest obtained from reference TRBV7-8 and TRBJ1-2, is as follows: GAGVSQSPRYKVAKRGQDVALRCDPISGHVSLFWYQQALGQGPEFLTYFQNEAQLDKSGLPSDRFFAERPEGSVSTLKIQRTQQEDSAVYLCASSPTGPQTFGSGTRLTVV.

This clone was seen only a few times. This sequence joins TRBV27 and TRBJ2-7; 8 bases are shared with TRBD1. The CDR3 loop spans 20 amino acids. V lost 1 base, J lost 4 bases, and 21 bases stayed unmatched. CDR1 MNHEY and CDR2 SMNVEV come from the germline V gene (reference sequence). The CDR3 bases are TGTGCCAGCAGTTTATTTAGTGGCGGTGGAGGACAGGGAATGGTTTACGAGCAGTACTTC. Translating gives CASSLFSGGGGQGMVYEQYF.

The rearrangement joins TRBV19 to TRBJ2-3; 9 nucleotides align to TRBD1. The germline gives CDR1 LNHDA, CDR2 SQIVND (reference sequence). The CDR3 totals 16 residues. The ends lost 2 bases at V and 2 bases at J; junction bases unmatched: 5. CDR3 loop: CASSIIGTGNTDTQYF. The CDR3, as DNA: TGTGCCAGTAGTATAATAGGGACAGGGAACACAGATACGCAGTATTTT.

The chain carries TRBV28 and TRBJ1-3; 11 nucleotides agree with TRBD1. The length of the CDR3 is 15 residues. Germline CDR1 and CDR2: MDHEN and SYDVKM. Trimming removed 7 bases from V and 2 bases from J; junction bases left unmatched: 4. CDR3 in DNA: TGTGCCAGCACCGAGGGACAGGGGGCTGGAAACACCATATATTTT. Translated: CASTEGQGAGNTIYF.

The chain couples TRBV5-4 to TRBJ2-3; TRBD2 is a possible D gene (5 bases). The CDR3 is made up of 14 amino acids. CDR1 is SGHNT, CDR2 YYREEE, per germline (reference sequence). V was trimmed by 0 bases and J by 4 bases, leaving 9 bases between them. The chain's CDR3 is CASSLGGSADTQYF. The DNA for the CDR3 is TGTGCCAGCAGCTTGGGGGGTAGCGCAGATACGCAGTATTTT.

The chain is built from TRBV19 and TRBJ1-1; D is possibly TRBD1 (6 bases). The germline V gene encodes CDR1 LNHDA and CDR2 SQIVND (reference sequence). This CDR3 has 16 amino acids. The V end was cut by 3 bases, the J end by 1 base, with 15 bases between. The CDR3 DNA follows: TGTGCCAGTAGTATCTTGGGATCCAGGGGGAACACTGAAGCTTTCTTT. Translation gives CASSILGSRGNTEAFF.

This clone was found a few times. The V and J genes are TRBV28 and TRBJ1-3; D not resolved. V was shortened by 8 bases and J by 2 bases, with 13 bases between the two germline ends. CDR1 and CDR2 (germline): MDHEN, SYDVKM. The CDR3 loop spans 14 amino acids. The CDR3 coding sequence is TGTGCCAGCCGCCTCGGTGAAGCTGGAAACACCATATATTTT. This sequence encodes CASRLGEAGNTIYF.

This chain links TRBV19 with TRBJ1-5, with 7 bases that match TRBD1. The CDR3 extends over 15 amino acids. Looked up from germline, CDR1 is LNHDA and CDR2 is SQIVND (reference sequence). V gave up 3 bases and J gave up 3 bases; unmatched junction bases: 5. CDR3 residues: CASSIGGTVNQPQHF. The CDR3 bases are TGTGCCAGTAGTATTGGCGGGACAGTCAATCAGCCCCAGCATTTT.

This sequence joins TRBV30 and TRBJ2-5, with TRBD2 identical over 9 bases. V dropped 4 bases and J dropped 4; count of bases not matched to a gene: 7. From germline, CDR1 is GTSNPN and CDR2 SVGIG (reference sequence). CDR3 length: 14 residues. CDR3 sequence: CAWNQREVGETQYF. CDR3 nucleotide sequence: TGTGCCTGGAACCAGCGGGAGGTCGGAGAGACCCAGTACTTC.

The rearrangement links TRBV12-2 to TRBJ1-4. TRBV12-2 is flagged as a pseudogene. This CDR3 region has 14 residues. DNA of the CDR3: TGTGCAAGTCGTCGGGTATGGACTAATGAAAAACTGTTTTTT. Its translation: CASRRVWTNEKLFF.